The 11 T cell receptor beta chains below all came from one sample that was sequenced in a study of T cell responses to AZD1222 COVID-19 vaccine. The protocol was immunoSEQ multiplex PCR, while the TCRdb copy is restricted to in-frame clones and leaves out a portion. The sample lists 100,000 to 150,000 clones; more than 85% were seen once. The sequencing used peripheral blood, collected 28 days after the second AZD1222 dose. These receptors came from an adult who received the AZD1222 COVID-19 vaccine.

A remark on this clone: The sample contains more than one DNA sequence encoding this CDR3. This CDR3 reads CASSTEYQPQHF. The CDR3 DNA follows: TGTGCCAGTAGTACAGAGTATCAGCCCCAGCATTTT. The genes are TRBV19 and TRBJ1-5; no definite D call. V was cut by 4 bases and J by 5 bases, with 6 bases left in between. This CDR3 has 12 amino acids. The germline CDR1 and CDR2 sequences are LNHDA and SQIVND (reference sequence).

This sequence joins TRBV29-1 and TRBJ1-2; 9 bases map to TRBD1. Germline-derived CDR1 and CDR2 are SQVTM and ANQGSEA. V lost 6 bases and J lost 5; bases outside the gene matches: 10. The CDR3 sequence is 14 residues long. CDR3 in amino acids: CSVHTGGLSYGYTF. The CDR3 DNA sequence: TGCAGCGTGCACACAGGGGGCCTAAGTTATGGCTACACCTTC.

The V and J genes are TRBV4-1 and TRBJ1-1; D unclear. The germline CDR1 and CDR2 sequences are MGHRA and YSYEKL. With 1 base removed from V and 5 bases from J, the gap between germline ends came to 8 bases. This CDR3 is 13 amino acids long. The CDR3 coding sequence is TGCGCCAGCAGCCAAGGTTTAGGAACTGAAGCTTTCTTT. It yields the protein CASSQGLGTEAFF.

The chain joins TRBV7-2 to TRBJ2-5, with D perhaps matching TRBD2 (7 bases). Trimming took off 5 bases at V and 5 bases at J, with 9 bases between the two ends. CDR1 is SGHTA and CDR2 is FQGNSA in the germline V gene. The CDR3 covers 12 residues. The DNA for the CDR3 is TGTGCCAGCAGCGCGGGGGCGGAGACCCAGTACTTC. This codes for CASSAGAETQYF.

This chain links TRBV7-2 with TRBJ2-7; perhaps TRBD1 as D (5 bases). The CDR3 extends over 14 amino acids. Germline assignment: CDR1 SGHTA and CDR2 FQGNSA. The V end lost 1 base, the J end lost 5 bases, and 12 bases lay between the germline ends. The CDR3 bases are TGTGCCAGCAGCTTAGGTCCAGGGAAGAACGAGCAGTACTTC. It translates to CASSLGPGKNEQYF.

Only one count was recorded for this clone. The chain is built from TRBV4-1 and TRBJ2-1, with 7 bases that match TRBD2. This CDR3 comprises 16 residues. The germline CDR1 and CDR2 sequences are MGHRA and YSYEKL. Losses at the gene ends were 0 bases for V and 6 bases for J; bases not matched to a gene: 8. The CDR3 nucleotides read TGCGCCAGCAGCCAAGACGGCGGGGGAACATTCAATGAGCAGTTCTTC. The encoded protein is CASSQDGGGTFNEQFF.

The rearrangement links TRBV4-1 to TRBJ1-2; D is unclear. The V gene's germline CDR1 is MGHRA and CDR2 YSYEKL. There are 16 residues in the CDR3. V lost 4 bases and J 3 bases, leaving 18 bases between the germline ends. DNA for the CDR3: TGCGCCAGCAGCCGAGAAGTGGGGAGGGTTGACTATGGCTACACCTTC. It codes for CASSREVGRVDYGYTF.

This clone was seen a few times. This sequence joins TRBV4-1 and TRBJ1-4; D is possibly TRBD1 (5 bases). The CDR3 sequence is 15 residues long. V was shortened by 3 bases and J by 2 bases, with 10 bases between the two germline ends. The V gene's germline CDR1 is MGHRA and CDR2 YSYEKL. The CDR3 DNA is TGCGCCAGCAGCCATCCGGGACGCACTAATGAAAAACTGTTTTTT. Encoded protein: CASSHPGRTNEKLFF.

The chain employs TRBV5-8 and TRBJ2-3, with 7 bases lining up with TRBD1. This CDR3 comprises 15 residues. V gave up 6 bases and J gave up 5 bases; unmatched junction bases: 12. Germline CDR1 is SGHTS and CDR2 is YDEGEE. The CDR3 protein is CASNSGDRGGDTQYF. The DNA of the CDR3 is TGTGCCAGCAACTCCGGGGACAGAGGCGGAGATACGCAGTATTTT.

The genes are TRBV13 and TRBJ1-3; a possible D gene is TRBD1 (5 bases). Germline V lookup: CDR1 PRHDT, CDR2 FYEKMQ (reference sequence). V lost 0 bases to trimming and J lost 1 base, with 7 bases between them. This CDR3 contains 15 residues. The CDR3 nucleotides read TGTGCCAGCAGCTTAGGTCAGGGATCTGGAAACACCATATATTTT. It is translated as CASSLGQGSGNTIYF.

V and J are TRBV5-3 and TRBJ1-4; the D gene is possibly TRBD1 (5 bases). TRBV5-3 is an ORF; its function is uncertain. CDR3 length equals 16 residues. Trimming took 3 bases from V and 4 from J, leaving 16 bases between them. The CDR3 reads CARSSYPGRDNEKLFF. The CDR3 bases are TGTGCCAGAAGCTCGTACCCGGGACGAGATAATGAAAAACTGTTTTTT.